The 7 T cell receptor beta chains reported below all come from one sample, sequenced in a study of human T cells and chemical hapten exposure. A single record per CDR3 protein comes from TCRdb applying MiXCR to the RACE reads. Among around 110,000 distinct CDR3 sequences listed, about 12% were seen once. Time point described: patch test 1, 2 weeks after DPC sensitization. Documented treatment: therapeutic diphenylcyclopropenone sensitization with weekly scalp DPC. Sequenced here: whole blood, sampled in connection with sensitization to the hapten diphenylcyclopropenone (DPC). These receptors all stem from a woman in her 50s with alopecia areata. Some clones in this sample may be carry-over from other donors' samples.

This clonotype was picked up a small number of times. This sequence joins TRBV7-2 and TRBJ1-4, with D unclear. The germline V and J ends were trimmed by 5 bases and 2 bases, with 12 bases remaining between them. This CDR3 comprises 15 residues. The germline CDR1 and CDR2 sequences are SGHTA and FQGNSA. The CDR3 coding sequence is TGTGCCAGCAGCGTAGGTGCTACTACTAATGAAAAACTGTTTTTT. Its translation is CASSVGATTNEKLFF.

The V gene is TRBV27, the J gene TRBJ1-6; D is unresolved. Trimming cost V 2 bases and J 13 bases, with 18 bases left between them. CDR3 length equals 15 residues. The germline CDR1 and CDR2 sequences are MNHEY and SMNVEV (reference sequence). The DNA for the CDR3 is TGTGCCAGCAGTTTAGTTCCTGGAGGCGGGAGTCCCCTCCACTTT. This codes for CASSLVPGGGSPLHF.

This clonotype was seen many times. This chain uses TRBV20-1 with TRBJ1-5, with TRBD1 as a possible D gene (5 bases). Trimming removed 1 base at V and 3 bases at J, with 13 bases between. The CDR3 is made up of 15 amino acids. Germline V lookup: CDR1 DFQATT, CDR2 SNEGSKA (reference sequence). CDR3 loop: CSARGGGLVNQPQHF. For the CDR3, the DNA is TGCAGTGCTAGAGGTGGGGGTTTGGTCAATCAGCCCCAGCATTTT.

This clonotype turned up a few times. The V call is TRBV11-2, the J call TRBJ2-7, with TRBD1 as a possible D gene (7 bases). The CDR3 covers 13 residues. Trimming took off 5 bases at V and 4 bases at J, with 12 bases between the two ends. In germline, CDR1 is SGHAT, CDR2 FQNNGV. The CDR3 bases are TGTGCCAGCAGCGGAGGGGGCAAATACGAGCAGTACTTC. Amino acid sequence: CASSGGGKYEQYF.

This clonotype was counted between two and nine times. The rearrangement uses TRBV7-2 and TRBJ2-5, with D perhaps matching TRBD1 (5 bases). The CDR3 runs to 12 residues. Between the trimmed V and J ends, which lost 7 bases and 2 bases, there was a span of 8 bases. CDR1 SGHTA and CDR2 FQGNSA come from the germline V gene. The CDR3 protein is CASNRQQETQYF. In nucleotides, the CDR3 is TGTGCCAGCAACAGACAGCAAGAGACCCAGTACTTC.

This clonotype was found many times. CDR3 sequence (DNA): TGTGCCAGCAGCGATATAGGACAGCCTAATTCACCCCTCCACTTT. As protein: CASSDIGQPNSPLHF. This chain connects TRBV7-9 to TRBJ1-6, with D perhaps matching TRBD1 (6 bases). The CDR3 length is 15 residues. Trimming cost V 5 bases and J 6 bases, with 14 bases left between them. CDR1 and CDR2 from the germline V gene are SEHNR and FQNEAQ (reference sequence).

V is TRBV28 and J is TRBJ2-1; TRBD1 might be the D (6 bases). There are 14 residues in the CDR3. Germline V gene sequence: CDR1 MDHEN, CDR2 SYDVKM. V was cut by 5 bases and J by 4 bases, with 12 bases left in between. The CDR3 DNA is TGTGCCAGCAGTGGGTTAGGGGGATACAATGAGCAGTTCTTC. Protein sequence: CASSGLGGYNEQFF.